Following are 30 T cell receptor beta chains from one sample sequenced in a study of blood T cell repertoires in COVID-19. Libraries were prepared by immunoSEQ multiplex PCR; TCRdb keeps only in-frame clonotypes and omits some of them. The sample has around 84,000 clones; around 90% are singletons. The source material was peripheral blood. The receptors stem from a man over 45 with active COVID-19.

This clone turned up a few times. The chain has TRBV6-1 and TRBJ2-3; D gene ambiguous. CDR3 size: 15 residues. CDR1 MNHNS and CDR2 SASEGT come from the germline V gene. V lost 3 bases, J lost 1 base, and 11 bases lay in between. The DNA for the CDR3 is TGTGCCAGCAGTGAGAGTAGAACTCGCACAGATACGCAGTATTTT. It encodes CASSESRTRTDTQYF.

The CDR3 bases are TGTGCCAGCAGTTTATGGACAGGCCGCACAGATACGCAGTATTTT. Translating it yields CASSLWTGRTDTQYF. V and J are TRBV28 and TRBJ2-3; a possible D gene is TRBD1 (6 bases). The germline gives CDR1 MDHEN, CDR2 SYDVKM. The CDR3 spans 15 residues. V was trimmed by 0 bases and J by 1 base, leaving 8 bases between them.

The chain carries TRBV2 and TRBJ1-2; 8 nucleotides match TRBD1. The CDR3 has 17 residues. The ends lost 1 base at V and 4 bases at J; junction bases unmatched: 11. Germline V gene data show CDR1 as SNHLY and CDR2 as FYNNEI. CDR3 sequence: CASSEVYRTGYTYGYTF. DNA for the CDR3: TGTGCCAGCAGTGAAGTATATCGGACAGGGTACACCTATGGCTACACCTTC.

The chain employs TRBV7-8 and TRBJ1-1; 8 bases match TRBD1. V shed 5 bases and J 0 bases; nucleotides not matched to a gene: 5. The germline gives CDR1 SGHVS, CDR2 FQNEAQ. The CDR3 is 15 residues long. The CDR3 bases are TGTGCCAGCAGCCTCCGGGACAGGATGAACACTGAAGCTTTCTTT. Translation gives CASSLRDRMNTEAFF.

This chain joins TRBV10-3 and TRBJ2-7, with a possible D match to TRBD2 (5 bases). CDR3 length: 16 amino acids. The germline V and J ends were trimmed by 3 bases and 4 bases, with 19 bases remaining between them. From germline, CDR1 is ENHRY and CDR2 SYGVKD. Written as DNA, the CDR3 is TGTGCCATCAGTGAACCGGACCAAACAAGGACTTACGAGCAGTACTTC. Translated: CAISEPDQTRTYEQYF.

The CDR3 reads CASSSVGSGLADNEQFF. The CDR3 region has the DNA TGTGCCAGCAGCTCAGTTGGTTCGGGACTAGCGGACAATGAGCAGTTCTTC. This rearrangement joins TRBV11-3 to TRBJ2-1; 11 positions match TRBD2. The CDR3 has 17 residues. The germline CDR1 and CDR2 sequences are SGHNT and YENEEA. The ends lost 4 bases at V and 5 bases at J; junction bases unmatched: 10.

This clone was observed once. The V and J genes are TRBV7-2 and TRBJ1-4; D is perhaps TRBD1 (5 bases). Germline V lookup: CDR1 SGHTA, CDR2 FQGNSA. V was pared by 4 bases and J by 5 bases, with 14 bases between. This CDR3 comprises 15 residues. CDR3 residues: CASSSVVDSNEKLFF. The DNA of the CDR3 is TGTGCCAGCAGCTCCGTAGTCGACAGCAATGAAAAACTGTTTTTT.

This clone was seen a single time. The chain uses TRBV27 and TRBJ1-1; 8 bases line up with TRBD1. This CDR3 comprises 14 residues. Trimming cost V 3 bases and J 3 bases; bases outside gene matches: 3. CDR1 is MNHEY and CDR2 is SMNVEV in the germline V gene (reference sequence). CDR3 DNA: TGTGCCAGCAGTTTCACGACAGGGGACACTGAAGCTTTCTTT. It codes for CASSFTTGDTEAFF.

The rearrangement joins TRBV5-4 to TRBJ1-1, with D possibly being TRBD1 (5 bases). Trimming stripped 4 bases from V and 2 bases from J, with 12 bases between. Germline V lookup: CDR1 SGHNT, CDR2 YYREEE (reference sequence). The CDR3 loop spans 14 amino acids. For the CDR3, the DNA is TGTGCCAGCAGCCCCCGGGGACTAAACACTGAAGCTTTCTTT. Its translation is CASSPRGLNTEAFF.

This chain joins TRBV28 and TRBJ2-1; 10 bases are a match to TRBD2. CDR3 size: 15 residues. The V gene's germline CDR1 is MDHEN and CDR2 SYDVKM. The trim removed 8 bases at V and 5 bases at J, leaving 9 bases unmatched. The CDR3 sequence: CASHSLAGTNNEQFF. The CDR3 region has the DNA TGTGCCAGCCATTCACTAGCGGGAACTAACAATGAGCAGTTCTTC.

The rearrangement uses TRBV19 and TRBJ1-1; 7 bases line up with TRBD1. Germline V lookup: CDR1 LNHDA, CDR2 SQIVND (reference sequence). The V segment lost 3 bases and the J segment 1 base; nucleotides outside the gene matches: 2. The CDR3 length is 14 residues. The CDR3 spells CASSMTGQNTEAFF. The CDR3, as DNA: TGTGCCAGTAGTATGACAGGGCAGAACACTGAAGCTTTCTTT.

The chain is built from TRBV4-3 and TRBJ2-6, with a possible D match to TRBD2 (5 bases). Looked up from germline, CDR1 is LGHNA and CDR2 is YSLEER. This CDR3 contains 19 residues. Trimming took 2 bases from V and 0 from J, leaving 17 bases between them. The CDR3 here is CASSQRFWRAFSGANVLTF. The DNA for the CDR3 is TGCGCCAGCAGCCAACGCTTTTGGCGGGCCTTCTCTGGGGCCAACGTCCTGACTTTC.

The CDR3 nucleotides read TGTGCCAGCAGCCGGGGTTACCCCTACAATGAGCAGTTCTTC. Translation gives CASSRGYPYNEQFF. V is TRBV7-9 and J is TRBJ2-1; perhaps TRBD2 as D (5 bases). V lost 5 bases and J lost 2, with 10 bases in between. This CDR3 spans 14 amino acids. Germline CDR1 is SEHNR and CDR2 is FQNEAQ (reference sequence).

This chain connects TRBV10-3 to TRBJ1-1; TRBD1 is a possible D gene (5 bases). This CDR3 contains 12 residues. The ends were cut back, 6 bases at V and 3 bases at J, with 8 bases in the middle. Germline V gene sequence: CDR1 ENHRY, CDR2 SYGVKD. CDR3 amino acids: CAIRGGDTEAFF. CDR3 in DNA: TGTGCCATCAGGGGGGGTGACACTGAAGCTTTCTTT.

V and J are TRBV4-3 and TRBJ2-4; 7 bases fit TRBD1. This CDR3 comprises 19 residues. Germline V gene data show CDR1 as LGHNA and CDR2 as YSLEER. The junction had 18 bases not matched to a gene; V was cut back by 0 bases and J by 7 bases. The CDR3 protein is CASSQDFMLVQGEGNIQYF. DNA for the CDR3: TGCGCCAGCAGCCAAGATTTTATGTTAGTCCAGGGGGAAGGGAACATTCAGTACTTC.

The rearrangement uses TRBV6-4 and TRBJ2-1; 9 bases match TRBD2. The germline CDR1 and CDR2 sequences are MRHNA and SNTAGT. CDR3 length equals 15 residues. The V gene end was trimmed by 4 bases and the J gene end by 7 bases; junction bases not matched to a gene: 8. Written as DNA, the CDR3 is TGTGCCAGCAGTGTGTGGAATCTAGCGGGGAATGAGCAGTTCTTC. This translates into CASSVWNLAGNEQFF.

The chain employs TRBV20-1 and TRBJ2-1, with 8 bases fitting TRBD2. Trimming cost V 3 bases and J 5 bases; bases outside gene matches: 6. The germline V gene encodes CDR1 DFQATT and CDR2 SNEGSKA (reference sequence). The CDR3 length is 14 residues. DNA for the CDR3: TGCAGTGCTAGTGAGGGACTAGGTAACAATGAGCAGTTCTTC. Translation gives CSASEGLGNNEQFF.

The chain combines TRBV3-1 (or the pseudogene TRBV3-2) with TRBJ2-7; 7 nucleotides agree with TRBD2. The CDR3 length is 13 residues. Unmatched junction bases numbered 3, after V lost 4 bases and J lost 3 bases. Per germline, CDR1 LGHDT and CDR2 YNNKEL (reference sequence). CDR3 in amino acids: CASSRGLDYEQYF. In nucleotides, the CDR3 is TGTGCCAGCAGCCGCGGACTAGACTACGAGCAGTACTTC.

The chain links TRBV19 to TRBJ2-7; TRBD2 matches 10 bases. J was trimmed by 0 bases and V by 5 bases; bases with no gene match: 4. This CDR3 is built from 15 residues. Germline CDR1 is LNHDA and CDR2 is SQIVND (reference sequence). CDR3 in amino acids: CASSVSSGSSYEQYF. The CDR3 region has the DNA TGTGCCAGTAGTGTTTCTAGCGGGAGCTCCTACGAGCAGTACTTC.

This rearrangement joins TRBV5-1 to TRBJ2-7; the D is unclear. Trimming removed 0 bases from V and 4 bases from J, with 8 bases in between. CDR1 and CDR2 from the germline V gene are SGHRS and YFSETQ. The CDR3 totals 13 residues. The CDR3 spells CASSLDSKYEQYF. CDR3 in DNA: TGCGCCAGCAGCTTGGACAGCAAGTACGAGCAGTACTTC. The whole variable domain, filled in from reference TRBV5-1 and TRBJ2-7, reads KAGVTQTPRYLIKTRGQQVTLSCSPISGHRSVSWYQQTPGQGLQFLFEYFSETQRNKGNFPGRFSGRQFSNSRSEMNVSTLELGDSALYLCASSLDSKYEQYFGPGTRLTVT.

Only a few counts were recorded for this clone. The chain is built from TRBV2 and TRBJ1-5; 10 bases are a match to TRBD1. CDR1 and CDR2 from the germline V gene are SNHLY and FYNNEI. CDR3 length: 14 amino acids. The junction had 6 bases not matched to a gene; V was cut back by 7 bases and J by 6 bases. For the CDR3, the DNA is TGTGCCAGCACCTCGGACAGGGGGAGTCAGCCCCAGCATTTT. Amino acid sequence: CASTSDRGSQPQHF.

V usage is TRBV7-9 and J usage is TRBJ2-6, with D tentatively TRBD1 (5 bases). Germline V gene data show CDR1 as SEHNR and CDR2 as FQNEAQ (reference sequence). The CDR3 length is 17 residues. The V gene lost 5 bases and the J gene lost 2 bases, with 16 bases spanning the gap. This chain's CDR3 is CASSLTPGNPGANVLTF. The DNA for the CDR3 is TGTGCCAGCAGCCTTACTCCAGGGAACCCTGGGGCCAACGTCCTGACTTTC.

The chain has TRBV19 and TRBJ2-5, with D tentatively TRBD1 (7 bases). The CDR3 has 13 amino acids. CDR1 and CDR2 (germline): LNHDA, SQIVND (reference sequence). V was pared by 4 bases and J by 4 bases, with 10 bases between. Written as DNA, the CDR3 is TGTGCCAGTAGTAAGCAGGGGGGAGAGACCCAGTACTTC. It is translated as CASSKQGGETQYF.

The chain joins TRBV19 to TRBJ1-5; D is perhaps TRBD1 (6 bases). This CDR3 spans 13 amino acids. Germline V gene sequence: CDR1 LNHDA, CDR2 SQIVND (reference sequence). Trimming pared 5 bases from V and 10 bases from J, leaving 15 bases between. In DNA, the CDR3 is TGTGCCAGTAGTTCCCAGGGGCCCGGCCCCCAGCATTTT. It translates to CASSSQGPGPQHF.

The genes are TRBV28 and TRBJ2-5, with D tentatively TRBD1 (6 bases). The CDR3 runs to 13 residues. Germline V CDR1 and CDR2: MDHEN, SYDVKM. The V end lost 6 bases, the J end lost 3 bases, and 11 bases lay between the germline ends. In nucleotides, the CDR3 is TGTGCCAGCAGCCGGGACACAGAAGAGACCCAGTACTTC. This sequence encodes CASSRDTEETQYF. Using reference TRBV28 and TRBJ2-5 for the parts outside the CDR3, the full variable domain is DVKVTQSSRYLVKRTGEKVFLECVQDMDHENMFWYRQDPGLGLRLIYFSYDVKMKEKGDIPEGYSVSREKKERFSLILESASTNQTSMYLCASSRDTEETQYFGPGTRLLVL.

V is TRBV3-1 (or the pseudogene TRBV3-2) and J is TRBJ2-1; D ambiguous. V lost 0 bases to trimming and J lost 5 bases, with 5 bases between them. This CDR3 is built from 13 residues. Per the germline V gene, CDR1 is LGHDT and CDR2 is YNNKEL (reference sequence). The CDR3 nucleotides read TGTGCCAGCAGCCAAGATATCGACAATGAGCAGTTCTTC. Translating it yields CASSQDIDNEQFF.

Only a few counts were recorded for this clone. The J gene is TRBJ1-2, the V gene TRBV5-4; D uncertain. The CDR3 consists of 14 residues. Germline CDR1 SGHNT, CDR2 YYREEE (reference sequence). Trimming left V 4 bases short and J 6 bases short, with 16 bases between. The CDR3 is CASSPLAGRDGYTF. CDR3 coding DNA: TGTGCCAGCAGCCCTTTAGCTGGTCGGGATGGCTACACCTTC.

The rearrangement uses TRBV3-1 (or the pseudogene TRBV3-2) and TRBJ2-1; 11 positions match TRBD2. The V gene's germline CDR1 is LGHDT and CDR2 YNNKEL (reference sequence). This CDR3 spans 15 amino acids. V trimming: 0 bases; J trimming: 10 bases; junction bases outside the gene matches: 5. CDR3 sequence reads: CASSQDLASGGEQFF. CDR3 DNA sequence: TGTGCCAGCAGCCAAGATTTGGCTAGCGGGGGGGAGCAGTTCTTC.

The rearrangement uses TRBV4-2 and TRBJ2-3, with 10 bases matching TRBD2. Unmatched junction bases numbered 7, after V lost 4 bases and J lost 0 bases. Germline values: CDR1 LGHNA, CDR2 YNFKEQ. The CDR3 is 17 residues long. CDR3 region: CASSPGSGGVSTDTQYF. Here the CDR3 DNA reads TGTGCCAGCAGCCCCGGGAGCGGGGGGGTAAGCACAGATACGCAGTATTTT.

V is TRBV29-1 and J is TRBJ2-1; 12 bases align to TRBD2. The CDR3 spans 17 residues. Per germline, CDR1 SQVTM and CDR2 ANQGSEA. V was clipped by 4 bases and J by 3 bases; unmatched bases: 10. The CDR3 region is CSVVSGTSGSHYNEQFF. CDR3 nucleotides: TGCAGCGTTGTCTCCGGGACTAGCGGGTCCCACTACAATGAGCAGTTCTTC.